This entry features one TCR beta chain sequence. Antigen specificity is unknown. The source of the sample is a study of cytomegalovirus exposure and HLA in healthy donors. Study outcomes and limitations: The study recorded about 160 TCR beta chains that were cytomegalovirus-associated. A classifier reportedly called cytomegalovirus status with high sensitivity and specificity.

Data came from immunoSEQ multiplex PCR; TCRdb stores just in-frame clones and leaves some out. The table lists fewer than 200,000 clones, over 85% of them singletons. Sequenced: PBMCs. This clonotype was sampled from a young man in good health and CMV-seropositive.

CDR3 sequence (DNA): TGTGCCAGCAGCGTAGGACAGGGAAGACGGGAGCTGTTTTTT. Protein sequence: CASSVGQGRRELFF. The V call is TRBV2, the J call TRBJ2-2, with TRBD1 identical over 8 bases. V lost 6 bases to trimming and J lost 9 bases; unmatched junction nucleotides: 9. The CDR3 extends over 14 amino acids. CDR1 and CDR2 (germline): SNHLY, FYNNEI.